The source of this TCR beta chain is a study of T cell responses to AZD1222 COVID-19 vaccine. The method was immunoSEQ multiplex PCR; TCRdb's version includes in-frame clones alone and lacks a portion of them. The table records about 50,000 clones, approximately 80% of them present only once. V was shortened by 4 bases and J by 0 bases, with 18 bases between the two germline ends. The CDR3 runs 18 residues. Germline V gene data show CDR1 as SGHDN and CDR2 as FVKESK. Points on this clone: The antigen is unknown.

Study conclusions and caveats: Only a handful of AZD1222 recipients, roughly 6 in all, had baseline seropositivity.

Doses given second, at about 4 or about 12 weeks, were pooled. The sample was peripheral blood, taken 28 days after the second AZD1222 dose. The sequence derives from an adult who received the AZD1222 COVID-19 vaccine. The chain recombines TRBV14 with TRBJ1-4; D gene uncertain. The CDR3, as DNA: TGTGCCAGCAGCCCCCCCGTAGAGGTTTCATCAACTAATGAAAAACTGTTTTTT. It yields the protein CASSPPVEVSSTNEKLFF.